The 29 T cell receptor beta chains given below trace back to one sample, sequenced in a study of blood T cell repertoires in COVID-19. Produced via immunoSEQ multiplex PCR; TCRdb's table is partial and in-frame only. The sample consists of about 150,000 clones, over 70% of them appearing once. The sequenced material came from peripheral blood. The receptor source for this set is a man aged 60 to 75 with acute or convalescent COVID-19.

The chain employs TRBV29-1 and TRBJ1-2; D gene ambiguous. There are 12 residues in the CDR3. V lost 2 bases and J 6 bases, leaving 10 bases between the germline ends. Per germline, CDR1 SQVTM and CDR2 ANQGSEA. DNA of the CDR3: TGCAGCGTTGAAAGGCAGGCAAATGGCTACACCTTC. This translates into CSVERQANGYTF.

V is TRBV29-1 and J is TRBJ1-3; no clear D gene. V lost 3 bases to trimming and J lost 7 bases, with 10 bases between them. The CDR3 spans 12 residues. CDR1 SQVTM and CDR2 ANQGSEA come from the germline V gene. CDR3 residues: CSVDGVGNTIYF. The CDR3 region has the DNA TGCAGCGTTGATGGTGTCGGGAACACCATATATTTT.

This clone was seen only once. The DNA for the CDR3 is TGTGCCAGCAGCTTAGTGGACACTTCCTATGGCTACACCTTC. This gives the protein CASSLVDTSYGYTF. The chain links TRBV7-2 to TRBJ1-2; the D gene is possibly TRBD1 (5 bases). Germline-derived CDR1 and CDR2 are SGHTA and FQGNSA. This CDR3 contains 14 residues. Trimming cost V 1 base and J 4 bases, with 10 bases left between them.

This clone was counted between two and nine times. A read error may produce the germline difference seen at one junction end. V is TRBV10-3 and J is TRBJ1-2; 7 nucleotides match TRBD1. CDR1 is ENHRY, CDR2 SYGVKD, per germline. The CDR3 length is 12 residues. CDR3 in DNA: TGTGCCATCAGTGAGGCGCCGGGACAGAGGATCTTC. Its translation is CAISEAPGQRIF.

The rearrangement links TRBV6-6 to TRBJ2-2, with 16 positions matching TRBD2. J gave up 4 bases and V 11 bases, and 4 bases lay outside the gene matches. From germline, CDR1 is MNHNY and CDR2 SVGAGI (reference sequence). The CDR3 runs to 15 residues. CDR3 amino acids: CAGTSGGAITGELFF. DNA of the CDR3: TGTGCCGGGACTAGCGGGGGGGCGATCACCGGGGAGCTGTTTTTT.

V and J are TRBV6-5 and TRBJ1-6, with D possibly matching TRBD1 (5 bases). CDR1 is MNHEY, CDR2 SVGAGI, per germline. CDR3 length: 16 amino acids. The V end lost 0 bases, the J end lost 3 bases, and 9 bases lay between the germline ends. CDR3 in DNA: TGTGCCAGCAGTTACTCGAGTACAGGCTATAATTCACCCCTCCACTTT. Translated, it gives CASSYSSTGYNSPLHF.

The chain uses TRBV6-6 and TRBJ2-7; the match to TRBD1 covers 9 bases. The germline gives CDR1 MNHNY, CDR2 SVGAGI (reference sequence). J lost 3 bases, V lost 5 bases, and 5 bases had no gene match. CDR3 size: 14 residues. The CDR3 here is CASSRRDRDYEQYF. The CDR3 coding sequence is TGTGCCAGCAGTCGCCGGGACAGGGACTACGAGCAGTACTTC.

The chain uses TRBV30 and TRBJ2-1, with D possibly matching TRBD2 (6 bases). Per the germline V gene, CDR1 is GTSNPN and CDR2 is SVGIG (reference sequence). CDR3 length: 16 residues. V was cut by 4 bases and J by 7 bases, with 23 bases left in between. CDR3 loop: CAWKPPPWGRRNEQFF. CDR3 DNA sequence: TGTGCCTGGAAGCCCCCCCCGTGGGGGAGGAGGAATGAGCAGTTCTTC.

This sequence joins TRBV7-9 and TRBJ2-3; D is possibly TRBD2 (5 bases). V lost 4 bases, J lost 3 bases, and 17 bases lay in between. This CDR3 has 16 amino acids. Germline V gives CDR1 SEHNR, CDR2 FQNEAQ (reference sequence). The CDR3 nucleotides are TGTGCCAGCAGCTCCTTAGCCGGGATTAGAACAGATACGCAGTATTTT. Translating gives CASSSLAGIRTDTQYF.

The chain links TRBV6-1 to TRBJ1-2; 11 nucleotides match TRBD1. CDR3 size: 16 residues. Germline CDR1 MNHNS, CDR2 SASEGT. Germline trimming cut 1 base from V and 4 bases from J; bases unmatched to any gene: 5. Written as DNA, the CDR3 is TGTGCCAGCAGTGAAGTAGGGACAGGGGGTTCCTATGGCTACACCTTC. Amino acids: CASSEVGTGGSYGYTF.

The chain is built from TRBV19 and TRBJ1-5, with TRBD1 identical over 10 bases. CDR3 length equals 15 residues. Germline loops: CDR1 LNHDA, CDR2 SQIVND (reference sequence). Trimming took 10 bases from V and 6 from J; bases not matched to a gene: 12. CDR3 in amino acids: CATEIRDRGGQPQHF. CDR3 in DNA: TGTGCCACCGAAATCCGGGACAGGGGTGGTCAGCCCCAGCATTTT.

The chain couples TRBV11-2 to TRBJ1-4; D call uncertain. V lost 0 bases and J lost 6, with 11 bases in between. The CDR3 spans 15 residues. Germline-derived CDR1 and CDR2 are SGHAT and FQNNGV. CDR3 sequence reads: CASSLEGSADEKLFF. Here the CDR3 DNA reads TGTGCCAGCAGCTTAGAAGGTTCGGCGGATGAAAAACTGTTTTTT.

V usage is TRBV7-9 and J usage is TRBJ1-1; D gene uncertain. This CDR3 region has 15 residues. Per the germline V gene, CDR1 is SEHNR and CDR2 is FQNEAQ (reference sequence). Trimming took off 1 base at V and 1 base at J, with 10 bases between the two ends. The CDR3 DNA reads as TGTGCCAGCAGCTTAGTCGGGGAACCGAACACTGAAGCTTTCTTT. Amino acid sequence: CASSLVGEPNTEAFF.

This rearrangement joins TRBV12-3 or TRBV12-4 to TRBJ2-7; maybe TRBD1 (6 bases). Trimming pared 6 bases from V and 7 bases from J, leaving 13 bases between. CDR3 length: 12 residues. The CDR3 bases are TGTGCCAGCAGGAACCACAGGGCGGAGCAGTACTTC. This encodes CASRNHRAEQYF.

In DNA form, the CDR3 reads TGCGCCAGCAGCCACGTGGGGCGGGACAGAGCTGAAAAACTGTTTTTT. As protein: CASSHVGRDRAEKLFF. V is TRBV4-1 and J is TRBJ1-4; the match to TRBD1 covers 7 bases. The trim removed 3 bases at V and 7 bases at J, leaving 11 bases unmatched. The germline CDR1 and CDR2 sequences are MGHRA and YSYEKL. The CDR3 contains 16 residues.

V gene TRBV7-2 combines with J gene TRBJ2-1, with D possibly TRBD2 on 5 matching bases. Germline loops: CDR1 SGHTA, CDR2 FQGNSA. Trimming pared 5 bases from V and 6 bases from J, leaving 14 bases between. The CDR3 has 14 residues. The CDR3 loop reads CASSPDVGSNEQFF. CDR3 nucleotide sequence: TGTGCCAGCAGCCCGGACGTTGGGAGCAATGAGCAGTTCTTC.

The gene calls are TRBV5-1 and TRBJ2-5; 7 nucleotides agree with TRBD1. Germline values: CDR1 SGHRS, CDR2 YFSETQ. This CDR3 region has 15 residues. V dropped 2 bases and J dropped 0; count of bases not matched to a gene: 4. The CDR3 reads CASSLTGADQETQYF. The CDR3 DNA follows: TGCGCCAGCAGCTTAACAGGGGCTGACCAAGAGACCCAGTACTTC.

This rearrangement joins TRBV27 to TRBJ1-1, with a tentative D call TRBD1 (5 bases). V shed 5 bases and J shed 3 bases, with 10 bases lying between them. The CDR3 consists of 13 residues. The germline gives CDR1 MNHEY, CDR2 SMNVEV (reference sequence). The CDR3 coding sequence is TGTGCCAGCAGTAAGACAGAGTACACTGAAGCTTTCTTT. Its translation is CASSKTEYTEAFF.

In this sample, this clone turned up a few times. V usage is TRBV28 and J usage is TRBJ1-5; no reliable D call. Germline CDR1 is MDHEN and CDR2 is SYDVKM. V lost 2 bases and J 0 bases, leaving 8 bases between the germline ends. The CDR3 spans 15 residues. This chain's CDR3 is CASSLTFYSNQPQHF. As DNA, the CDR3 is TGTGCCAGCAGTTTAACTTTTTATAGCAATCAGCCCCAGCATTTT.

The chain employs TRBV6-4 and TRBJ2-1, with 11 bases aligning to TRBD2. V trimming: 5 bases; J trimming: 6 bases; junction bases outside the gene matches: 6. CDR3 size: 15 residues. Germline CDR1 reads MRHNA; CDR2 reads SNTAGT. Written as DNA, the CDR3 is TGTGCCAGCAGTCAACTAGCGGGAGACGGCAATGAGCAGTTCTTC. Translated: CASSQLAGDGNEQFF.

The J gene is TRBJ2-6, the V gene TRBV9; D might be TRBD2 (5 bases). Germline lookup yields CDR1 SGDLS and CDR2 YYNGEE. V lost 0 bases to trimming and J lost 1 base, with 11 bases between them. The CDR3 is 17 residues long. CDR3 sequence reads: CASSVAPLGSGANVLTF. The CDR3 nucleotides are TGTGCCAGCAGCGTAGCCCCACTAGGATCTGGGGCCAACGTCCTGACTTTC.

The chain couples TRBV4-1 to TRBJ2-7, with 13 bases identical to TRBD2. V gave up 2 bases and J gave up 1 base; unmatched junction bases: 2. Germline values: CDR1 MGHRA, CDR2 YSYEKL. The CDR3 covers 16 residues. The CDR3 spells CASSQPGLAGSYEQYF. CDR3 nucleotide sequence: TGCGCCAGCAGCCAACCGGGACTAGCGGGATCCTACGAGCAGTACTTC.

The V gene is TRBV6-6, the J gene TRBJ1-1; 7 bases are a match to TRBD1. The V gene end was trimmed by 10 bases and the J gene end by 1 base; junction bases not matched to a gene: 9. CDR3 length: 14 amino acids. Germline V gene data show CDR1 as MNHNY and CDR2 as SVGAGI (reference sequence). CDR3 in DNA: TGTGCCATCGTGACCCAGGGGGGGAACACTGAAGCTTTCTTT. The encoded protein is CAIVTQGGNTEAFF.

The J gene is TRBJ2-5, the V gene TRBV5-1, with 7 bases identical to TRBD1. CDR3 length: 15 residues. The junction had 5 bases not matched to a gene; V was cut back by 1 base and J by 2 bases. CDR1 is SGHRS, CDR2 YFSETQ, per germline. DNA for the CDR3: TGCGCCAGCAGCTTGTGGGGACAGTCGCAAGAGACCCAGTACTTC. Encoded protein: CASSLWGQSQETQYF.

V gene TRBV19 combines with J gene TRBJ2-6, with 11 bases that match TRBD1. The CDR3 is made up of 17 amino acids. Trimming at V came to 6 bases and at J to 2 bases, leaving 6 bases not matched to a gene. Germline-derived CDR1 and CDR2 are LNHDA and SQIVND (reference sequence). CDR3: CASSPGQGAAGANVLTF. In DNA form, the CDR3 reads TGTGCCAGTAGCCCAGGACAGGGGGCGGCTGGGGCCAACGTCCTGACTTTC.

This clone has a handful of counts. V and J are TRBV29-1 and TRBJ2-1; D is unclear. Trimming left V 3 bases short and J 10 bases short, with 10 bases between. There are 11 residues in the CDR3. Germline V gene sequence: CDR1 SQVTM, CDR2 ANQGSEA. Here the CDR3 reads CSVDSAREQFF. CDR3 in DNA: TGCAGCGTTGATTCGGCCAGGGAGCAGTTCTTC.

This sequence joins TRBV6-5 and TRBJ2-7; D is possibly TRBD2 (5 bases). V was pared by 4 bases and J by 3 bases, with 7 bases between. CDR1 MNHEY and CDR2 SVGAGI come from the germline V gene. The CDR3 has 12 amino acids. The chain's CDR3 is CASSFDYYEQYF. The CDR3 nucleotides read TGTGCCAGCAGTTTCGACTACTACGAGCAGTACTTC.

V and J are TRBV7-3 and TRBJ2-1, with 10 bases fitting TRBD2. The germline V gene encodes CDR1 SGHTA and CDR2 FQGTGA. The CDR3 is made up of 19 amino acids. Unmatched junction bases numbered 15, after V lost 5 bases and J lost 2 bases. The CDR3 DNA sequence: TGTGCCAGCAGCGCCTCTACTAGCGGGAAATTAGGAGCCTACAATGAGCAGTTCTTC. Its protein product is CASSASTSGKLGAYNEQFF.

This clone has a handful of counts. The chain combines TRBV7-3 with TRBJ2-1, with 7 bases that match TRBD1. V was pared by 4 bases and J by 9 bases, with 9 bases of the junction left unmatched. This CDR3 has 14 amino acids. Germline-derived CDR1 and CDR2 are SGHTA and FQGTGA. The CDR3 region is CASSSDRAQGEQFF. CDR3 sequence (DNA): TGTGCCAGCAGCTCCGACAGGGCTCAGGGTGAGCAGTTCTTC.